The TCR beta chain described here comes from a study of T cells in Graves' hyperthyroidism and ophthalmopathy. Notes on the study in general: A model of 13 V-J pairs discriminated ophthalmopathy from stable hyperthyroidism. With a median lead of around 5.9 months before onset, the model predicted ophthalmopathy.

A note on this clonotype: Its specificity is not known.

V was clipped by 1 base and J by 3 bases, with 7 bases between them. The CDR3 runs to 13 residues. Germline V gene sequence: CDR1 LGHNT, CDR2 FRNRAP. Any patient presenting with uncontrolled infection, other autoimmune disease, pregnancy or lactation was left out. PBMCs stemmed from 10 ml fresh peripheral blood. TCR beta CDR3 region amplification was performed from RNA transcripts. Initially, a first-round RT-PCR of the TCR CDR3 employed the HTBI primer set. Using its own MiXCR run on the multiplex PCR reads, TCRdb lists one record per CDR3 protein. This table holds hundreds of thousands of distinct CDR3 sequences, less than 25% found once.

The clonotype was recovered from a man aged 30-40 years with Graves' ophthalmopathy. The sequenced sample was blood. The rearrangement links TRBV12-5 to TRBJ2-7; a possible D gene is TRBD1 (5 bases). In DNA, the CDR3 is TGTGCTAGTGGTTTGGGACAGATCTACGAGCAGTACTTC. Translating it yields CASGLGQIYEQYF.